This entry concerns a single T cell receptor beta chain. Its antigen is as yet unknown. This record comes from a study of CD8 T cells in ankylosing spondylitis. Study-level points and caveats: Disease-linked clones were found to be CD8+ and relatively rare in peripheral blood. From matched ankylosing spondylitis synovial fluid, disease-linked clones were reportedly recovered at significantly enriched levels. In ankylosing spondylitis blood, a motif of roughly 8 highly homologous TCR beta variants appeared characteristic.

TCRdb recomputed calls from the 5' RACE reads with MiXCR, one row per CDR3 protein. The sample includes more than 650,000 distinct CDR3 sequences, roughly 12% of them seen just once. Trimming shortened V by 0 bases and J by 6 bases, and 19 bases separated the two germline ends. Germline CDR1 reads LGHNA; CDR2 reads YSLEER. The CDR3 spans 17 residues. Sequencing input: blood, either unsorted or a sorted T cell fraction (not recorded which). The chain uses TRBV4-3 and TRBJ2-3, with D tentatively TRBD2 (6 bases). The receptor was isolated from a male donor with ankylosing spondylitis. CDR3 DNA sequence: TGCGCCAGCAGCCAAGATCTATGGGGAGGAGGGTTGGATACGCAGTATTTT. Amino acids: CASSQDLWGGGLDTQYF.